Below, 17 T cell receptor beta chains from the same sample are listed, as sequenced in a study of blood T cell repertoires in COVID-19. The method was immunoSEQ multiplex PCR; TCRdb's version includes in-frame clones alone and lacks a portion of them. The sample carries about 170,000 clones, around 80% recorded once. Input material: peripheral blood. Every receptor here comes from a woman in her seventies with COVID-19, enrolled during active disease.

This chain uses TRBV30 with TRBJ1-1; unclear D gene. V lost 2 bases, J lost 1 base, and 8 bases lay in between. CDR1 GTSNPN and CDR2 SVGIG come from the germline V gene (reference sequence). The CDR3 runs to 13 residues. The chain's CDR3 is CAWSWEENTEAFF. In nucleotides, the CDR3 is TGTGCCTGGAGTTGGGAGGAGAACACTGAAGCTTTCTTT. Combining the CDR3 with reference TRBV30 and TRBJ1-1 gives the whole variable domain SQTIHQWPATLVQPVGSPLSLECTVEGTSNPNLYWYRQAAGRGLQLLFYSVGIGQISSEVPQNLSASRPQDRQFILSSKKLLLSDSGFYLCAWSWEENTEAFFGQGTRLTVV.

The rearrangement joins TRBV28 to TRBJ1-4; no definite D call. CDR1 MDHEN and CDR2 SYDVKM come from the germline V gene. V was pared by 1 base and J by 6 bases, with 9 bases between. CDR3 size: 14 residues. CDR3 amino acids: CASSLLVGDEKLFF. The DNA of the CDR3 is TGTGCCAGCAGTTTATTAGTGGGAGATGAAAAACTGTTTTTT.

This rearrangement joins TRBV7-8 to TRBJ1-1, with D possibly matching TRBD1 (5 bases). CDR3 length equals 16 residues. V was pared by 2 bases and J by 6 bases, with 19 bases between. Germline-derived CDR1 and CDR2 are SGHVS and FQNEAQ. The CDR3 loop is CASSLMIQPGVPEAFF. CDR3 sequence (DNA): TGTGCCAGCAGCTTAATGATCCAACCGGGGGTGCCTGAAGCTTTCTTT. The variable domain in full, with the rest retrieved from reference TRBV7-8 and TRBJ1-1, is GAGVSQSPRYKVAKRGQDVALRCDPISGHVSLFWYQQALGQGPEFLTYFQNEAQLDKSGLPSDRFFAERPEGSVSTLKIQRTQQEDSAVYLCASSLMIQPGVPEAFFGQGTRLTVV.

The count of this clone is one. V and J are TRBV10-3 and TRBJ1-2, with D maybe TRBD1 (5 bases). CDR3 length: 12 amino acids. V lost 4 bases and J lost 6, with 9 bases in between. CDR1 and CDR2 (germline): ENHRY, SYGVKD. Here the CDR3 DNA reads TGTGCCATCAGTGTGGGGGGTAATGGCTACACCTTC. Translating gives CAISVGGNGYTF.

V and J are TRBV24-1 and TRBJ2-5; the match to TRBD2 covers 8 bases. Germline-derived CDR1 and CDR2 are KGHDR and SFDVKD. The CDR3 length is 15 residues. The V and J ends lost 5 bases and 5 bases, in that order; junction bases with no gene match: 9. This CDR3 is CATSAGGDALETQYF. As DNA, the CDR3 is TGTGCCACCAGTGCGGGGGGGGACGCCCTGGAGACCCAGTACTTC.

The chain joins TRBV28 to TRBJ2-1; no definite D call. Germline CDR1 reads MDHEN; CDR2 reads SYDVKM. The CDR3 runs to 11 residues. Trimming shortened V by 6 bases and J by 6 bases, and 6 bases separated the two germline ends. CDR3 DNA sequence: TGTGCCAGCAGCCCCCGCAATGAGCAGTTCTTC. Amino acid sequence: CASSPRNEQFF. Full variable domain (missing parts from reference TRBV28 and TRBJ2-1): DVKVTQSSRYLVKRTGEKVFLECVQDMDHENMFWYRQDPGLGLRLIYFSYDVKMKEKGDIPEGYSVSREKKERFSLILESASTNQTSMYLCASSPRNEQFFGPGTRLTVL.

The chain combines TRBV13 with TRBJ2-5; D is perhaps TRBD2 (6 bases). There are 14 residues in the CDR3. CDR1 PRHDT and CDR2 FYEKMQ come from the germline V gene (reference sequence). V was pared by 5 bases and J by 2 bases, with 12 bases between. The chain's CDR3 is CASSHGTLQETQYF. For the CDR3, the DNA is TGTGCCAGCAGCCATGGGACTCTACAAGAGACCCAGTACTTC.

This chain links TRBV29-1 with TRBJ2-3, with D tentatively TRBD1 (6 bases). Germline assignment: CDR1 SQVTM and CDR2 ANQGSEA. This CDR3 has 13 residues. The V end was cut by 5 bases, the J end by 5 bases, with 14 bases between. CDR3 sequence reads: CSVSHGQKDTQYF. CDR3 DNA sequence: TGCAGCGTTTCTCACGGACAGAAAGATACGCAGTATTTT.

For the CDR3, the DNA is TGTGCCAGCAGCCAGGGACAGGGGGCGAGTCAGCCCCAGCATTTT. Residues: CASSQGQGASQPQHF. The chain combines TRBV3-1 (or the pseudogene TRBV3-2) with TRBJ1-5; 12 bases line up with TRBD1. V shed 3 bases, J shed 6 bases, and the junction held 3 bases outside the gene matches. Per the germline V gene, CDR1 is LGHDT and CDR2 is YNNKEL (reference sequence). This CDR3 comprises 15 residues.

The chain employs TRBV3-1 (or the pseudogene TRBV3-2) and TRBJ2-1; the D is unclear. The CDR3 sequence is 16 residues long. V lost 4 bases, J lost 8 bases, and 21 bases lay in between. Germline V CDR1 and CDR2: LGHDT, YNNKEL (reference sequence). The CDR3 loop is CASSLSRTIVVDEQFF. CDR3 sequence (DNA): TGTGCCAGCAGCCTCTCGCGCACCATTGTGGTCGATGAGCAGTTCTTC.

In its sample, this clone was seen a few times. The V gene is TRBV5-1, the J gene TRBJ2-7; 13 bases are shared with TRBD2. The ends lost 7 bases at V and 7 bases at J; junction bases unmatched: 11. Per germline, CDR1 SGHRS and CDR2 YFSETQ. The CDR3 is 15 residues long. Written as DNA, the CDR3 is TGCGCCAGCGGCGGCGGGACTAGCGGGACTAGGGAGCAGTACTTC. The encoded protein is CASGGGTSGTREQYF.

V usage is TRBV28 and J usage is TRBJ1-3, with D perhaps matching TRBD1 (6 bases). Trimming left V 2 bases short and J 0 bases short, with 11 bases between. The germline V gene encodes CDR1 MDHEN and CDR2 SYDVKM. The CDR3 loop spans 16 amino acids. Here the CDR3 DNA reads TGTGCCAGCAGTTTAGGGGGGGCTATCTCTGGAAACACCATATATTTT. This encodes CASSLGGAISGNTIYF.

This chain connects TRBV30 to TRBJ1-2; tentative D call: TRBD1 (6 bases). This CDR3 comprises 15 residues. V was cut by 0 bases and J by 4 bases, with 15 bases left in between. The germline V gene has CDR1 GTSNPN and CDR2 SVGIG (reference sequence). This CDR3 reads CAWSVGQRPSYGYTF. The DNA of the CDR3 is TGTGCCTGGAGTGTAGGACAGCGCCCCTCCTATGGCTACACCTTC.

The chain couples TRBV13 to TRBJ2-3; possibly TRBD2 for D (5 bases). The CDR3 runs to 16 residues. The V end was cut by 1 base, the J end by 6 bases, with 17 bases between. Germline CDR1 reads PRHDT; CDR2 reads FYEKMQ (reference sequence). CDR3 sequence reads: CASSLDTGMAVDTQYF. CDR3 DNA: TGTGCCAGCAGCTTAGACACGGGGATGGCCGTGGATACGCAGTATTTT.

This clone was counted ten times or more. The genes are TRBV5-1 and TRBJ2-2; D might be TRBD2 (5 bases). Germline CDR1 reads SGHRS; CDR2 reads YFSETQ. The CDR3 is made up of 14 amino acids. V was shortened by 1 base and J by 5 bases, with 9 bases between the two germline ends. CDR3 DNA sequence: TGCGCCAGCAGCTTGCCTAGCCAGACCGGGGAGCTGTTTTTT. It specifies CASSLPSQTGELFF.

J is TRBJ1-5 and V is TRBV28; tentative D call: TRBD1 (6 bases). The CDR3 totals 14 residues. CDR1 MDHEN and CDR2 SYDVKM come from the germline V gene. Between the trimmed V and J ends, which lost 3 bases and 6 bases, there was a span of 12 bases. CDR3 region: CASSFGQLVQPQHF. For the CDR3, the DNA is TGTGCCAGCAGTTTTGGACAGCTTGTTCAGCCCCAGCATTTT. The full variable domain, completed using reference TRBV28 and TRBJ1-5, is DVKVTQSSRYLVKRTGEKVFLECVQDMDHENMFWYRQDPGLGLRLIYFSYDVKMKEKGDIPEGYSVSREKKERFSLILESASTNQTSMYLCASSFGQLVQPQHFGDGTRLSIL.

The chain carries TRBV19 and TRBJ1-2, with 11 positions matching TRBD1. The V segment lost 9 bases and the J segment 2 bases; nucleotides outside the gene matches: 5. The CDR3 has 14 amino acids. CDR1 is LNHDA, CDR2 SQIVND, per germline (reference sequence). The CDR3 region has the DNA TGTGCCAGCGGACAGGGGGCTTCGAACTATGGCTACACCTTC. This sequence encodes CASGQGASNYGYTF.